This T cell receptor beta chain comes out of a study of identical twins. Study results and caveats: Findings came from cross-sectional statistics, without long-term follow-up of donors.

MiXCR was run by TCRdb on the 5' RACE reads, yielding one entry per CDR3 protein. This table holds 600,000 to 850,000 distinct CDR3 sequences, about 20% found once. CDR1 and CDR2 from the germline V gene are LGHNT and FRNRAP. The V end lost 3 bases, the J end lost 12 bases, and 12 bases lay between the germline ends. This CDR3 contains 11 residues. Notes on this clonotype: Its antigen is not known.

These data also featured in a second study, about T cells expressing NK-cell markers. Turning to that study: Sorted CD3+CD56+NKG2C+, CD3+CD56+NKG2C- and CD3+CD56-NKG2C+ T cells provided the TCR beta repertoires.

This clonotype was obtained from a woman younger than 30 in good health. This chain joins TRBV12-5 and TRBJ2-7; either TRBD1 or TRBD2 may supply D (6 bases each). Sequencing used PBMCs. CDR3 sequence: CASGFGGLTYF. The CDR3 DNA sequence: TGTGCTAGTGGTTTCGGGGGCCTGACGTACTTC.